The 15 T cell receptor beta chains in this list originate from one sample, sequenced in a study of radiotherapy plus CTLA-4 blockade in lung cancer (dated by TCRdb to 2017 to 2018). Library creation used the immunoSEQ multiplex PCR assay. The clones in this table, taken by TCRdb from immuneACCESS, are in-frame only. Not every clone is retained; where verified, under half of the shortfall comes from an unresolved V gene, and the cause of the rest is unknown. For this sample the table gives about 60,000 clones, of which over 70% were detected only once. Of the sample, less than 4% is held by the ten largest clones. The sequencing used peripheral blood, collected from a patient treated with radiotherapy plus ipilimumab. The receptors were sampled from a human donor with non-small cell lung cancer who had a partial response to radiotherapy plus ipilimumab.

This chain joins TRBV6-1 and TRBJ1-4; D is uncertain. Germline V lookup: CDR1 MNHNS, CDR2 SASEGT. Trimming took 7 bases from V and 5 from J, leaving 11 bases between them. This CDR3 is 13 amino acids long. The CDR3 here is CASMNARNEKLFF. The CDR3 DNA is TGTGCCAGCATGAACGCGAGAAATGAAAAACTGTTTTTT.

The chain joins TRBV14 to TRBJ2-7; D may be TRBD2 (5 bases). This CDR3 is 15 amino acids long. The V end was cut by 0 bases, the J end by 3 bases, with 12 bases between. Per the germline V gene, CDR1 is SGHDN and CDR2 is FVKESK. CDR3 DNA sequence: TGTGCCAGCAGCCAAGATCGAGGACGGGGCTACGAGCAGTACTTC. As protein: CASSQDRGRGYEQYF.

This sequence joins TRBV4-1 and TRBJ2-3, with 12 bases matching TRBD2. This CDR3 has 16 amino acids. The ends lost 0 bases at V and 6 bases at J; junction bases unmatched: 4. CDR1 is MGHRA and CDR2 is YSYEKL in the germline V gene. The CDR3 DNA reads TGCGCCAGCAGCCAAGATCTAGCGGGGGGGCCGGATACGCAGTATTTT. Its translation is CASSQDLAGGPDTQYF.

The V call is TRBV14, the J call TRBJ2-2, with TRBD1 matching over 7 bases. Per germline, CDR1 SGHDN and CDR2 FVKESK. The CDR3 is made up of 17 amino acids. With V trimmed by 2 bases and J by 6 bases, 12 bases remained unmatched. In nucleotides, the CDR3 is TGTGCCAGCAGCCAACAACAGGGGTCGTTCTCCTCCGGGGAGCTGTTTTTT. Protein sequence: CASSQQQGSFSSGELFF.

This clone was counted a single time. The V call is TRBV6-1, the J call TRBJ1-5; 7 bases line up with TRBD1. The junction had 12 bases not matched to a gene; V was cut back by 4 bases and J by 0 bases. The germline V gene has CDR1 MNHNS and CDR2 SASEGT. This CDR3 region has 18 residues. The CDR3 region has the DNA TGTGCCAGCAGTGGAATAACTAGGGACAGCAATAGCAATCAGCCCCAGCATTTT. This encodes CASSGITRDSNSNQPQHF.

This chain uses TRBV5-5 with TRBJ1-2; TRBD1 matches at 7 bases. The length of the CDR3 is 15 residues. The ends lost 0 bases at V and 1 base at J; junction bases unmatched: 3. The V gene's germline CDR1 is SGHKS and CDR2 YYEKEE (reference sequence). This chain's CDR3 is CASSLVPGGNYGYTF. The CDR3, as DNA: TGTGCCAGCAGCTTGGTTCCAGGGGGTAACTATGGCTACACCTTC.

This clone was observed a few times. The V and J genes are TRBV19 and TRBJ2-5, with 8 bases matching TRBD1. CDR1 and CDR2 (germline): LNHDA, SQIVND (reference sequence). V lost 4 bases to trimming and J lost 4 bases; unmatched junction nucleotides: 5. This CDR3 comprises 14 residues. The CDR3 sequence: CASSRDRLIETQYF. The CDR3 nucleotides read TGTGCCAGTAGTAGGGACAGGTTAATAGAGACCCAGTACTTC.

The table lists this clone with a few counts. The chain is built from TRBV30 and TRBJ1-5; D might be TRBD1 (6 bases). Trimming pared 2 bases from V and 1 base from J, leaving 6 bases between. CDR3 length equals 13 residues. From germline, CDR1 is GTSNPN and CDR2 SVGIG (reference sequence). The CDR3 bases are TGTGCCTGGAGTAGGGGGAGCAATCAGCCCCAGCATTTT. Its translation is CAWSRGSNQPQHF.

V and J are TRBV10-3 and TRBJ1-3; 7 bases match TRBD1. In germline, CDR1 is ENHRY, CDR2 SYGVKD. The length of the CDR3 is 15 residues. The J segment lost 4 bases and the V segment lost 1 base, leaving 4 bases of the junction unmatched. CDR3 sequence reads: CAISELGTAGNTIYF. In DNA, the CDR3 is TGTGCCATCAGTGAGTTGGGGACAGCGGGAAACACCATATATTTT.

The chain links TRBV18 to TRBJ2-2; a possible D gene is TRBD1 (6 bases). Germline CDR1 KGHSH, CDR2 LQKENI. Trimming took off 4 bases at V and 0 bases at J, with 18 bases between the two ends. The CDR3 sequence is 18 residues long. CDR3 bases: TGTGCCAGCTCACTAAGAGCCCAGGGGTCGACGAACACCGGGGAGCTGTTTTTT. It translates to CASSLRAQGSTNTGELFF.

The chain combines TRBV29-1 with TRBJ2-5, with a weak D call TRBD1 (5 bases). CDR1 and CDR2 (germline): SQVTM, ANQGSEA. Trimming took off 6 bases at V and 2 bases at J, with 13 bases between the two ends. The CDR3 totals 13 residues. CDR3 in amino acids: CSVVLAGQETQYF. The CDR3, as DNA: TGCAGCGTGGTGTTGGCAGGGCAAGAGACCCAGTACTTC.

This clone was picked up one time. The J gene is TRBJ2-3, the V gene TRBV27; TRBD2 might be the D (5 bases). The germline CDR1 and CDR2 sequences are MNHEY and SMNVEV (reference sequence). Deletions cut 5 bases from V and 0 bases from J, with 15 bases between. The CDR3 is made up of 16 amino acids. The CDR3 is CASSLDWQTSTDTQYF. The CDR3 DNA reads TGTGCCAGCAGTCTGGACTGGCAGACTAGCACAGATACGCAGTATTTT.

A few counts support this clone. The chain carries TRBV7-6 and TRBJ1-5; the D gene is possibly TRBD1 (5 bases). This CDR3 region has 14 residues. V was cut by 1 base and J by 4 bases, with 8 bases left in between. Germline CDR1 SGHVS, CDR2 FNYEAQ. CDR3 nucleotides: TGTGCCAGCAGCTTAGGGTCAGGGAATCAGCCCCAGCATTTT. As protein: CASSLGSGNQPQHF.

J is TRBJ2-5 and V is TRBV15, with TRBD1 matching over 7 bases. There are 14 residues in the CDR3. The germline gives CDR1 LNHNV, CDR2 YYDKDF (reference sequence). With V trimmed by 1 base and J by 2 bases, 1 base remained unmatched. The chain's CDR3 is CATSRAGQQETQYF. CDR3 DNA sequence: TGTGCCACCAGCAGAGCGGGACAGCAAGAGACCCAGTACTTC.

The CDR3 region is CASSAGKRGTMYEQYF. The CDR3 DNA is TGTGCCAGCAGCGCAGGCAAGCGGGGGACCATGTACGAGCAGTACTTC. The rearrangement joins TRBV9 to TRBJ2-7; 8 nucleotides match TRBD2. V was clipped by 3 bases and J by 4 bases; unmatched bases: 12. Germline V CDR1 and CDR2: SGDLS, YYNGEE. This CDR3 comprises 16 residues.